These T cell receptor beta chains were read from a single sample in a study of naive and memory T cell subsets. TCRdb itself ran the UMI-ligation and nested PCR reads through MiXCR, one entry per CDR3 protein. Of 130,000 to 150,000 distinct CDR3 sequences listed, approximately 17% are singletons. The sample taken for sequencing was naive CD4+ T cells from blood. The receptors come from a human donor in good health. CDR3s include the opening cysteine and the closing phenylalanine or tryptophan. A D gene is named only where the DNA matches it firmly. For some rows the clone size is stated as once, few or many, or as a class when expanded; others skip it.

>.|TRBJ1-1|.|TRBV5-4
TGTGCCAGCAGCTTGGCCGGATTGGGAGGGGTGTTTGAAGCTTCCTTT
CASSLAGLGGVFEASF
>few|TRBJ2-7|.|TRBV12-3/TRBV12-4
TGTGCCAGCAGTTCTGCCCGGCGGACCGGCTACGAGCAGTACTTC
CASSSARRTGYEQYF
>few|TRBJ1-2|TRBD1|TRBV7-9
TGTGCCAGCAGCTCCCGGGACAGGGGGCCTGGCTACACCTTC
CASSSRDRGPGYTF
>.|TRBJ2-5|TRBD1|TRBV12-3/TRBV12-4
TGTGCCAGCAGTGCGCCGGGACAGGGACGAGAGACCCAGTACTTC
CASSAPGQGRETQYF
>many|TRBJ2-2|.|TRBV5-4
TGTGCCAGCAGCCGGACAGAGACGAACACCGGGGAGCTGTTTTTT
CASSRTETNTGELFF
>many|TRBJ2-7|.|TRBV12-3/TRBV12-4
TGTGCCAGCAGTTTGGCAGTCTACGAGCAGTACTTC
CASSLAVYEQYF
>.|TRBJ2-7|.|TRBV20-1
TGCAGTGCCGAACCGGAGGAGTCCACAACCTACGAGCAGTACTTC
CSAEPEESTTYEQYF
>.|TRBJ2-1|TRBD2|TRBV4-3
TGCGCCAGCAGCCGCACCTCCGGGACTAGCGGGAGTTTATGGAATGAGCAGTTCTTC
CASSRTSGTSGSLWNEQFF
>few|TRBJ1-1|.|TRBV9
TGTGCCAGCAGCGTAGCTTCCCGGACTGAAGCTTTCTTT
CASSVASRTEAFF
>few|TRBJ1-1|.|TRBV20-1
TGCAGTGCTAGAGATCCTATAGTGAGGGCTTACTCCGAAGCTTTCTTT
CSARDPIVRAYSEAFF
>few|TRBJ2-6|.|TRBV21-1
TGTGCCAGCAGCCTAACAGGGGCGCCACCCTCTGGGGCCAACGTCCTGACTTTC
CASSLTGAPPSGANVLTF
>.|TRBJ2-6|TRBD2|TRBV13
TGTGCCAGCAGCCCGACTAGCAACTCTGGGGCCAACGTCCTGACTTTC
CASSPTSNSGANVLTF
>.|TRBJ2-3|.|TRBV28
TGTGCCACATGGAATTCGGGACTTATCACAGATACGCAGTATTTT
CATWNSGLITDTQYF
>few|TRBJ2-7|.|TRBV28
TGTGCCAGCAGGCATATGGGGAGGCAGGGGTCCTACGAGCAGTACTTC
CASRHMGRQGSYEQYF
>few|TRBJ2-7|.|TRBV27
TGTGCCAGCAGCCCTGACAGAAGATACGAGCAGTACTTC
CASSPDRRYEQYF
>.|TRBJ1-1|TRBD1|TRBV20-1
TGCAGTGCTATCGACAGGGGGGCCTCTATGAACACTGAAGCTTTCTTT
CSAIDRGASMNTEAFF
>.|TRBJ2-2|.|TRBV19
TGTGCCAGTAGGTTCGTCATGGACACCGGGGAGCTGTTTTTT
CASRFVMDTGELFF